This note documents a single T cell receptor beta chain sequence. Using immunoSEQ multiplex PCR, the repertoire was profiled, and TCRdb retains in-frame clones only, with some absent. This sample has approximately 28,000 clones, with around 80% found just once. This record belongs to a study of sequential checkpoint blockade in melanoma. In the study overall: Randomization was 1:1 between first-line nivolumab→ipilimumab and ipilimumab→nivolumab. After both sequences, patients received maintenance nivolumab.

Treatment: randomized to nivolumab then ipilimumab (arm A) or the reverse (arm B). DNA-damaging chemotherapy had not been given to any patient beforehand. From thawed PBMCs, live CD3+CD8+ cells negative for CD19 and CD56 were sorted. Per germline, CDR1 MNHEY and CDR2 SMNVEV (reference sequence). V gave up 4 bases and J gave up 5 bases, with 15 bases separating them. The CDR3 totals 15 residues. The receptor's source is a human donor with melanoma. Sequencing used CD8+ T cells sorted from blood (inferred from file names), obtained from a patient given nivolumab and ipilimumab in sequence. This chain joins TRBV27 and TRBJ2-1; D may be TRBD1 (5 bases). The CDR3 loop is CASSWSGPVNNEQFF. The CDR3 DNA reads as TGTGCCAGCAGTTGGTCAGGGCCCGTAAACAATGAGCAGTTCTTC.